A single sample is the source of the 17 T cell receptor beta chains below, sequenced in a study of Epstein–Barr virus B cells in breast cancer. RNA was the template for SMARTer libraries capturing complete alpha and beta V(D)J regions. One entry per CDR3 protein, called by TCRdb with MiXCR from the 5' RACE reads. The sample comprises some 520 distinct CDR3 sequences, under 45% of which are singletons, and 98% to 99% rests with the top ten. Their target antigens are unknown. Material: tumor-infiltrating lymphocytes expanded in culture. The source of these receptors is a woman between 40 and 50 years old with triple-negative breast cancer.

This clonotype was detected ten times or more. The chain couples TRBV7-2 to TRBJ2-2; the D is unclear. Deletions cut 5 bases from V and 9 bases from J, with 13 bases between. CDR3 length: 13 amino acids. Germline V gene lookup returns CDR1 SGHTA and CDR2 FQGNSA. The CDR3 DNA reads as TGTGCCAGCAGCCATACCAGCAGTAGGGAGCTGTTTTTT. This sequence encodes CASSHTSSRELFF.

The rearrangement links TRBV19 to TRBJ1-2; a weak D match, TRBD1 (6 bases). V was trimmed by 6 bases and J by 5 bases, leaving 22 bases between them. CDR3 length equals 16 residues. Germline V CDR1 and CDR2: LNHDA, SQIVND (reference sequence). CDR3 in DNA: TGTGCCAGTAGCCGAAGCGGGGGGGCTGCAACGTATGGCTACACCTTC. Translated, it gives CASSRSGGAATYGYTF.

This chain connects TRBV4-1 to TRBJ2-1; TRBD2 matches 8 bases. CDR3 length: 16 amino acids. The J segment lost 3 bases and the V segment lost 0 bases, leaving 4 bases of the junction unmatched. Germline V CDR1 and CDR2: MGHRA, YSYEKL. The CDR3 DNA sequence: TGCGCCAGCAGCCAAGAGGGTAGCGGGGTCTACAATGAGCAGTTCTTC. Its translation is CASSQEGSGVYNEQFF.

CDR3 nucleotides: TGCAGTGCTAGAGATCTCCGGGCGATGGGAGATCGGTATAAAGAGACCCAGTACTTC. Its protein is CSARDLRAMGDRYKETQYF. The chain employs TRBV20-1 and TRBJ2-5, with D tentatively TRBD2 (5 bases). V was pared by 0 bases and J by 3 bases, with 26 bases between. The V gene's germline CDR1 is DFQATT and CDR2 SNEGSKA (reference sequence). This CDR3 is 19 amino acids long.

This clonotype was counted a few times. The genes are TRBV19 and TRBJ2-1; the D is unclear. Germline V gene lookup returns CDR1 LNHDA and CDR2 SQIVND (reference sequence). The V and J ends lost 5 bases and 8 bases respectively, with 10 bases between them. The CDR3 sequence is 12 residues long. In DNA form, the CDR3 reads TGTGCCAGTAGTTTCCGAGGCGATGAGCAGTTCTTC. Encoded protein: CASSFRGDEQFF.

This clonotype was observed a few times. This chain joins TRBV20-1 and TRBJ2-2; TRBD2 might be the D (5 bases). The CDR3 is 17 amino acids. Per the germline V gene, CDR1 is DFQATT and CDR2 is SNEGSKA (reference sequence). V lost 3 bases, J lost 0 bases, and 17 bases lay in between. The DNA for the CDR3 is TGCAGTGCTAGCCCCAAGAGGGCAGCGCCGAACACCGGGGAGCTGTTTTTT. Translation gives CSASPKRAAPNTGELFF.

This chain's CDR3 is CASTAPGGEREQFF. The CDR3 region has the DNA TGTGCCAGCACCGCCCCAGGGGGCGAGAGGGAGCAGTTCTTC. V is TRBV6-5 and J is TRBJ2-1; 8 bases align to TRBD1. CDR1 and CDR2 (germline): MNHEY, SVGAGI. This CDR3 has 14 amino acids. Unmatched junction bases numbered 12, after V lost 7 bases and J lost 10 bases.

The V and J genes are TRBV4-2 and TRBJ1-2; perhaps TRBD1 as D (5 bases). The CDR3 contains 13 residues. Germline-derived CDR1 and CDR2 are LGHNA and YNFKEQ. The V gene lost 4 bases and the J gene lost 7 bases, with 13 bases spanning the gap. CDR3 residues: CASSLLGTLGYTF. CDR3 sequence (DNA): TGTGCCAGCAGCCTACTAGGGACCCTTGGCTACACCTTC.

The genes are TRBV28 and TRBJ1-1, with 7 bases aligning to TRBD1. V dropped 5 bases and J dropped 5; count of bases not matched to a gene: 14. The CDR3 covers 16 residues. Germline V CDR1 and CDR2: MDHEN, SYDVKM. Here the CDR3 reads CASSPTFRDRKTEAFF. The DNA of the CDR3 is TGTGCCAGCAGTCCGACCTTCCGGGACAGAAAAACTGAAGCTTTCTTT.

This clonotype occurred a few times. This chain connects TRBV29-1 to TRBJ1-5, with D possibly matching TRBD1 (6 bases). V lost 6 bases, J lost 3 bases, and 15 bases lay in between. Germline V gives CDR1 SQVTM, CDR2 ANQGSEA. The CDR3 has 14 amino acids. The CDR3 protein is CSVVPTGNNQPQHF. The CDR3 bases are TGCAGCGTCGTACCAACAGGGAACAATCAGCCCCAGCATTTT. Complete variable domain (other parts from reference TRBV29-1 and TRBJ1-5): SAVISQKPSRDICQRGTSLTIQCQVDSQVTMMFWYRQQPGQSLTLIATANQGSEATYESGFVIDKFPISRPNLTFSTLTVSNMSPEDSSIYLCSVVPTGNNQPQHFGDGTRLSIL.

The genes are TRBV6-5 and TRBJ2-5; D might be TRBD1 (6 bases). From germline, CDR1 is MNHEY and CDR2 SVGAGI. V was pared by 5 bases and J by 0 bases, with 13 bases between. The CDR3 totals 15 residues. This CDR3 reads CASSILTGNQETQYF. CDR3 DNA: TGTGCCAGCAGTATCCTTACAGGGAACCAAGAGACCCAGTACTTC.

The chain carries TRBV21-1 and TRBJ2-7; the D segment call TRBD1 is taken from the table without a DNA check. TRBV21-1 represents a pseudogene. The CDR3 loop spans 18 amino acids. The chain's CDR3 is CASSKWDRGASSGYEQYF. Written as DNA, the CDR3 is TGTGCCAGCAGCAAATGGGACAGGGGTGCTAGCTCGGGCTACGAGCAGTACTTC.

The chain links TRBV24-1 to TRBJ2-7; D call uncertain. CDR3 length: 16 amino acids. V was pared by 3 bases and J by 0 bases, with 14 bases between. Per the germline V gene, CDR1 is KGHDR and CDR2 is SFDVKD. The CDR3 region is CATSDPNPSTSYEQYF. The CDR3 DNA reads TGTGCCACCAGTGATCCTAACCCCAGTACCTCCTACGAGCAGTACTTC.

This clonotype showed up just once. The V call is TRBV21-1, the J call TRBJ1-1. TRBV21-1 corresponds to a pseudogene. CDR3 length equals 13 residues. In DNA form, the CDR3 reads TGTGCCGGCAGCAAAGGGGGGAACACTGAAGCTTTCTTT. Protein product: CAGSKGGNTEAFF.

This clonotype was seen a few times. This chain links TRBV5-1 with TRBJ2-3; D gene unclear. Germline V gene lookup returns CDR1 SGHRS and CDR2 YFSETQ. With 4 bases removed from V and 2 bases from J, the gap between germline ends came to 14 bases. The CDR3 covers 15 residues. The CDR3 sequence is CASSPGVYPTDTQYF. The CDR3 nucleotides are TGCGCCAGCAGCCCGGGCGTCTACCCCACAGATACGCAGTATTTT.

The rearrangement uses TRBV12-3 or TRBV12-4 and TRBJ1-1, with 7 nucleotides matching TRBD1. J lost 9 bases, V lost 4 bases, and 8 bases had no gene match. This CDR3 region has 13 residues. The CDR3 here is CASSSGTAPKAFF. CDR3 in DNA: TGTGCCAGCAGTTCGGGGACAGCCCCAAAAGCTTTCTTT.

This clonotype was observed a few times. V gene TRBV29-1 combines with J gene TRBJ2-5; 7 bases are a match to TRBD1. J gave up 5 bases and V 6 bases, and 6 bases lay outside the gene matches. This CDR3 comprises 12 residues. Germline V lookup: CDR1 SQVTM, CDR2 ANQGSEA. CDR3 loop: CSVGTARETQYF. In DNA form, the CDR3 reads TGCAGCGTGGGGACAGCCCGGGAGACCCAGTACTTC.